This T cell receptor (beta chain) was captured in a study of cytomegalovirus exposure and HLA in healthy donors. The study's findings and limits: Cytomegalovirus-associated status was assigned to about 150 TCR beta chains.

Note on this clone: Its antigen is still unknown.

Primers for the PCR totalled 60 Vbeta and 13 Jbeta. Generated by immunoSEQ multiplex PCR, the TCRdb table keeps only in-frame clones and is missing some. The repertoire holds roughly 180,000 clones, with around 82% as singletons. From germline, CDR1 is SGHRS and CDR2 YFSETQ. This CDR3 spans 15 amino acids. V lost 4 bases and J lost 4; bases outside the gene matches: 8. The sequence was collected from a woman in her 30s in good health and CMV-seropositive. The gene calls are TRBV5-1 and TRBJ1-5; TRBD1 matches 7 bases. The sequenced sample was PBMCs. DNA of the CDR3: TGCGCCAGCAGCCCCGGGACAGTGGGTAATCAGCCCCAGCATTTT. This encodes CASSPGTVGNQPQHF.